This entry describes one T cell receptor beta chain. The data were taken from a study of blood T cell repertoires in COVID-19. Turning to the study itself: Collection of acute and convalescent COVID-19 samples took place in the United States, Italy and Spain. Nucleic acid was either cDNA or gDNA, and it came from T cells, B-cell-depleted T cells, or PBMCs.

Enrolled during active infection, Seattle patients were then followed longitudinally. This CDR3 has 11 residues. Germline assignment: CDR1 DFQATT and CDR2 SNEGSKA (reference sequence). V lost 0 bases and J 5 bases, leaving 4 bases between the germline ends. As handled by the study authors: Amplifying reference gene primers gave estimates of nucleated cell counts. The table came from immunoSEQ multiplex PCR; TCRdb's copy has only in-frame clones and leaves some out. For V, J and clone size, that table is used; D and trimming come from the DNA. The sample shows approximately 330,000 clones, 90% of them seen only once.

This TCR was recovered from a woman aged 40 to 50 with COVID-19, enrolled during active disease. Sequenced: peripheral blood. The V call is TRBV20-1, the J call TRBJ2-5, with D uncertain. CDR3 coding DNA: TGCAGTGCTAGAGATCAGGAGACCCAGTACTTC. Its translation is CSARDQETQYF.